The 5 T cell receptor beta chains presented below share a single source sample, sequenced in a study of shared clonotypes between healthy human individuals. Data came from immunoSEQ multiplex PCR; TCRdb stores just in-frame clones and leaves some out. Found here are just over 2,000,000 clones, 90% to 95% of them singletons; the top ten hold more than 0.1%. Specimen: naive CD4+ T cells sorted from blood. Noted subset: CD45RA+ positively selected. Receptors originate from a man aged 18 to 35 in good health.

About this clone itself: The same CDR3 can be traced to other DNA sequences in this sample. This rearrangement joins TRBV28 to TRBJ2-3; D gene unclear. In germline, CDR1 is MDHEN, CDR2 SYDVKM. The germline V and J ends were trimmed by 3 bases and 6 bases, with 4 bases remaining between them. The CDR3 runs 11 residues. CDR3 in amino acids: CASSLRDTQYF. For the CDR3, the DNA is TGTGCCAGCAGTTTGAGGGATACGCAGTATTTT.

The count of this clone is one. The gene calls are TRBV30 and TRBJ1-1; no clear D gene. The CDR3 length is 11 residues. V was shortened by 0 bases and J by 7 bases, with 6 bases between the two germline ends. Germline loops: CDR1 GTSNPN, CDR2 SVGIG (reference sequence). CDR3 bases: TGTGCCTGGAGTGTTGAGTTTGAAGCTTTCTTT. It encodes CAWSVEFEAFF.

CDR3 sequence reads: CASSHSTGELFF. CDR3 DNA sequence: TGTGCCAGCAGCCACTCAACCGGGGAGCTGTTTTTT. The chain recombines TRBV7-9 with TRBJ2-2; D is undetermined. Germline CDR1 is SEHNR and CDR2 is FQNEAQ (reference sequence). V lost 5 bases to trimming and J lost 5 bases, with 6 bases between them. This CDR3 is built from 12 residues.

This chain joins TRBV7-2 and TRBJ2-2; TRBD1 agrees at 11 bases. After removal of 7 bases from V and 6 bases from J, the junction contained 4 bases not matched to a gene. The CDR3 totals 14 residues. Germline V CDR1 and CDR2: SGHTA, FQGNSA. In nucleotides, the CDR3 is TGTGCCAGCACCAGGGACAGGGGGTCCGGGGAGCTGTTTTTT. Protein sequence: CASTRDRGSGELFF. The whole variable domain, filled in from reference TRBV7-2 and TRBJ2-2, reads GAGVSQSPSNKVTEKGKDVELRCDPISGHTALYWYRQSLGQGLEFLIYFQGNSAPDKSGLPSDRFSAERTGGSVSTLTIQRTQQEDSAVYLCASTRDRGSGELFFGEGSRLTVL.

CDR3 protein: CASSFTLAGGSTDTQYF. The DNA for the CDR3 is TGCGCCAGCAGCTTTACTCTAGCGGGAGGGAGCACAGATACGCAGTATTTT. V is TRBV5-1 and J is TRBJ2-3; 12 nucleotides match TRBD2. Germline V gives CDR1 SGHRS, CDR2 YFSETQ. The junction had 4 bases not matched to a gene; V was cut back by 2 bases and J by 0 bases. This CDR3 spans 17 amino acids.